Reported below is one T cell receptor beta chain. The antigen remains undetermined. TCRdb's table, derived via immunoSEQ multiplex PCR, lists solely in-frame clones and lacks some. The sample contains about 360,000 clones, around 86% of which appear only once. This sample is drawn from a study of cytomegalovirus exposure and HLA in healthy donors. Study information: In a later analysis, the roughly 120 validation repertoires were reported to have used the same platform as the approximately 690 first-cohort repertoires. General study points: Researchers counted approximately 160 TCR beta chains as cytomegalovirus-associated.

This TCR came from a woman between 18 and 29 years old in good health and CMV-seronegative. The sequenced sample consisted of PBMCs.

In DNA, the CDR3 is TGTGCCAGCAGTTACGGCGGGGGGACCACAGATACGCAGTATTTT. Translated: CASSYGGGTTDTQYF. The chain is built from TRBV6-5 and TRBJ2-3; 8 nucleotides agree with TRBD2. CDR3 length: 15 amino acids. Trimming at V came to 2 bases and at J to 2 bases, leaving 3 bases not matched to a gene. Germline V gene data show CDR1 as MNHEY and CDR2 as SVGAGI.